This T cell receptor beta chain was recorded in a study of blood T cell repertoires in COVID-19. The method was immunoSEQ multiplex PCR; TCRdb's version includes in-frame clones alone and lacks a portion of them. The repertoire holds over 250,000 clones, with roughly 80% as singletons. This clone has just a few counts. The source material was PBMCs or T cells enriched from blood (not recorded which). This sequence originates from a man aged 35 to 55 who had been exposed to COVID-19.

The CDR3 DNA reads TGCGCCAGCAGCATGTGGGAGGGGGGCCCTCAGCCCCAGCATTTT. Its protein is CASSMWEGGPQPQHF. The V and J genes are TRBV4-1 and TRBJ1-5, with D maybe TRBD1 (6 bases). The CDR3 runs to 15 residues. Between the trimmed V and J ends, which lost 5 bases and 6 bases, there was a span of 17 bases. Germline-derived CDR1 and CDR2 are MGHRA and YSYEKL.